These 25 T cell receptor beta chains were all obtained from the same sample, sequenced in a study of CD8+CD57+ T cells in acquired aplastic anemia. Template material for TCR beta VDJ and CDR3 profiling consisted of genomic DNA. TCRdb reanalysed the reads using MiXCR and keeps one entry per CDR3 protein. Of 150,000 to 200,000 distinct CDR3 sequences listed, roughly half are singletons. The specimen was sorted CD4+, CD8+, or CD8+CD57+ T cells (not recorded which) from PBMCs. Receptor source: a human donor in good health.

This clonotype was recorded a few times. The chain carries TRBV2 and TRBJ1-6; tentative D call: TRBD1 (5 bases). V lost 7 bases and J 7 bases, leaving 17 bases between the germline ends. CDR1 and CDR2 from the germline V gene are SNHLY and FYNNEI. This CDR3 has 15 residues. For the CDR3, the DNA is TGTGCCAGCATGTGGGGCGAGGGCGCGAATTCACCCCTCCACTTT. This translates into CASMWGEGANSPLHF.

This clonotype has at least ten counts. The chain joins TRBV7-2 to TRBJ1-1, with 8 bases lining up with TRBD1. Germline CDR1 SGHTA, CDR2 FQGNSA. V lost 4 bases, J lost 10 bases, and 5 bases stayed unmatched. The CDR3 loop spans 12 amino acids. CDR3 nucleotide sequence: TGTGCCAGCAGCTCCAGGACAGGGCTAGCTTTCTTT. This encodes CASSSRTGLAFF.

Comment on this clonotype: A read error may explain this, as a much larger clone is one base away. The rearrangement uses TRBV5-1 and TRBJ1-1; D is possibly TRBD1 (6 bases). CDR1 is SGHRS, CDR2 YFSETQ, per germline. The CDR3 is made up of 13 amino acids. The CDR3 is CASSPEFRGGALF. The DNA for the CDR3 is TGCGCCAGCAGCCCGGAGTTCAGGGGAGGAGCTCTCTTT. The whole variable domain, remainder taken from reference TRBV5-1 and TRBJ1-1, is KAGVTQTPRYLIKTRGQQVTLSCSPISGHRSVSWYQQTPGQGLQFLFEYFSETQRNKGNFPGRFSGRQFSNSRSEMNVSTLELGDSALYLCASSPEFRGGALFGQGTRLTVV.

The rearrangement uses TRBV11-2 and TRBJ1-5, with D tentatively TRBD1 (6 bases). The germline gives CDR1 SGHAT, CDR2 FQNNGV. Trimming left V 1 base short and J 0 bases short, with 19 bases between. This CDR3 contains 19 residues. The chain's CDR3 is CASSLGRRGQGGSNQPQHF. CDR3 coding DNA: TGTGCCAGCAGCTTAGGGAGGCGGGGGCAGGGAGGTAGCAATCAGCCCCAGCATTTT.

This clonotype appeared many times. The chain joins TRBV19 to TRBJ1-2, with a tentative D call TRBD1 (5 bases). The CDR3 has 15 amino acids. Deletions cut 2 bases from V and 2 bases from J, with 12 bases between. The V gene's germline CDR1 is LNHDA and CDR2 SQIVND (reference sequence). The CDR3 sequence: CASSIPGRANYGYTF. The CDR3 region has the DNA TGTGCCAGTAGTATACCGGGACGGGCGAACTATGGCTACACCTTC. Filled out from reference TRBV19 and TRBJ1-2, the complete variable domain reads DGGITQSPKYLFRKEGQNVTLSCEQNLNHDAMYWYRQDPGQGLRLIYYSQIVNDFQKGDIAEGYSVSREKKESFPLTVTSAQKNPTAFYLCASSIPGRANYGYTFGSGTRLTVV.

Details on this clonotype: This could be a read error, since a much larger clone is one nucleotide away. The chain is built from TRBV9 and TRBJ2-3; 8 bases line up with TRBD1. Losses at the gene ends were 10 bases for V and 3 bases for J; bases not matched to a gene: 7. There are 13 residues in the CDR3. Germline V gives CDR1 SGDLS, CDR2 YYNGEE. As DNA, the CDR3 is TGTGCCGCCTCCCGACAGGGGACAGATACGCAGTATTTT. The encoded protein is CAASRQGTDTQYF.

The genes are TRBV7-8 and TRBJ2-3; no definite D call. Trimming took 2 bases from V and 2 from J, leaving 8 bases between them. CDR1 SGHVS and CDR2 FQNEAQ come from the germline V gene. The CDR3 sequence is 14 residues long. The DNA of the CDR3 is TGTGCCAGCAGCTTAAGCTCGCCCACAGATACGCAGTATTTT. Translation gives CASSLSSPTDTQYF. The full variable domain, completed using reference TRBV7-8 and TRBJ2-3, is GAGVSQSPRYKVAKRGQDVALRCDPISGHVSLFWYQQALGQGPEFLTYFQNEAQLDKSGLPSDRFFAERPEGSVSTLKIQRTQQEDSAVYLCASSLSSPTDTQYFGPGTRLTVL.

The count of this clonotype is one. It is likely a read error, because the conserved phenylalanine at the end of the CDR3 is missing. The chain links TRBV2 to TRBJ2-5; D unclear. This CDR3 region has 15 residues. Germline V gene lookup returns CDR1 SNHLY and CDR2 FYNNEI. Deletions cut 4 bases from V and 1 base from J, with 13 bases between. CDR3 protein: CASSGIYNGQETQYS. The CDR3 DNA follows: TGTGCCAGCAGTGGGATCTATAATGGCCAAGAGACCCAGTACTCC.

The chain links TRBV3-1 to TRBJ2-1; TRBD2 might be the D (6 bases). The CDR3 extends over 16 amino acids. The germline CDR1 and CDR2 sequences are LGHDT and YNNKEL (reference sequence). V lost 4 bases and J lost 2, with 15 bases in between. The CDR3 DNA sequence: TGTGCCAGCAGCCTCCGTCGGGAGCAGGCCTACAATGAGCAGTTCTTC. Protein product: CASSLRREQAYNEQFF.

The chain employs TRBV3-1 and TRBJ1-3, with D hard to call. Trimming removed 2 bases from V and 2 bases from J, with 7 bases in between. Germline values: CDR1 LGHDT, CDR2 YNNKEL (reference sequence). The CDR3 extends over 14 amino acids. The CDR3 DNA is TGTGCCAGCAGCCAACGGGCAGCTGGAAACACCATATATTTT. It codes for CASSQRAAGNTIYF.

V and J are TRBV5-1 and TRBJ2-3, with D maybe TRBD2 (5 bases). Per the germline V gene, CDR1 is SGHRS and CDR2 is YFSETQ. The CDR3 extends over 19 amino acids. V was trimmed by 4 bases and J by 0 bases, leaving 24 bases between them. Here the CDR3 reads CASSLGPAGGATSTDTQYF. The CDR3 nucleotides read TGCGCCAGCAGCCTCGGACCCGCTGGAGGCGCAACCAGCACAGATACGCAGTATTTT.

This clonotype was counted many times. The CDR3 region has the DNA TGTGCCAGTAGGCCTACAGGTTCTTCTGGAAACACCATATATTTT. Translating it yields CASRPTGSSGNTIYF. This sequence joins TRBV19 and TRBJ1-3; D might be TRBD1 (5 bases). The CDR3 runs 15 residues. V lost 6 bases to trimming and J lost 1 base, with 13 bases between them. Looked up from germline, CDR1 is LNHDA and CDR2 is SQIVND (reference sequence).

This clonotype appeared many times. The rearrangement joins TRBV6-5 to TRBJ1-6; D ambiguous. Germline V gene lookup returns CDR1 MNHEY and CDR2 SVGAGI. This CDR3 spans 15 amino acids. V lost 0 bases, J lost 5 bases, and 8 bases lay in between. CDR3 coding DNA: TGTGCCAGCAGTTACTCTGACGGTCATAATTCACCCCTCCACTTT. It codes for CASSYSDGHNSPLHF.

Many counts were recorded for this clonotype. The chain recombines TRBV6-5 with TRBJ2-6, with D unresolved. Deletions cut 8 bases from V and 0 bases from J, with 5 bases between. The CDR3 has 13 amino acids. The germline V gene has CDR1 MNHEY and CDR2 SVGAGI. CDR3 bases: TGTGCCAGCCTTAACTCTGGGGCCAACGTCCTGACTTTC. It translates to CASLNSGANVLTF.

This clonotype was recorded a few times. V and J are TRBV18 and TRBJ1-4; D remains unclear. V lost 2 bases, J lost 0 bases, and 4 bases lay in between. The CDR3 totals 14 residues. Germline V CDR1 and CDR2: KGHSH, LQKENI. This chain's CDR3 is CASSPSPTNEKLFF. CDR3 DNA: TGTGCCAGCTCACCATCACCAACTAATGAAAAACTGTTTTTT.

This chain joins TRBV30 and TRBJ1-4; a weak D match, TRBD1 (5 bases). The CDR3 runs 16 residues. Germline V gene lookup returns CDR1 GTSNPN and CDR2 SVGIG (reference sequence). V was shortened by 0 bases and J by 8 bases, with 19 bases between the two germline ends. In DNA form, the CDR3 reads TGTGCCTGGAGTGTACACGGCGGCAGGGAACAAGAAAAACTGTTTTTT. Amino acid sequence: CAWSVHGGREQEKLFF. Complete variable domain (other parts from reference TRBV30 and TRBJ1-4): SQTIHQWPATLVQPVGSPLSLECTVEGTSNPNLYWYRQAAGRGLQLLFYSVGIGQISSEVPQNLSASRPQDRQFILSSKKLLLSDSGFYLCAWSVHGGREQEKLFFGSGTQLSVL.

The rearrangement uses TRBV20-1 and TRBJ1-5; D might be TRBD1 (5 bases). Germline values: CDR1 DFQATT, CDR2 SNEGSKA (reference sequence). The length of the CDR3 is 13 residues. V gave up 5 bases and J gave up 0 bases, with 8 bases separating them. Written as DNA, the CDR3 is TGCAGTGCTTGGCAGGGTAGCAATCAGCCCCAGCATTTT. Amino acids: CSAWQGSNQPQHF.

There are many counts of this clonotype. The genes are TRBV10-3 and TRBJ1-4, with TRBD1 as a possible D gene (5 bases). The CDR3 is made up of 15 amino acids. Between the trimmed V and J ends, which lost 3 bases and 8 bases, there was a span of 16 bases. Germline V gives CDR1 ENHRY, CDR2 SYGVKD. The CDR3 region is CAISDPGTPQEKLFF. The CDR3 coding sequence is TGTGCCATCAGTGATCCCGGGACCCCTCAGGAAAAACTGTTTTTT.

In this sample, this clonotype turned up many times. The rearrangement joins TRBV7-8 to TRBJ2-7, with no clear D. The V gene lost 3 bases and the J gene lost 2 bases, with 11 bases spanning the gap. The CDR3 consists of 14 residues. CDR1 SGHVS and CDR2 FQNEAQ come from the germline V gene. This CDR3 is CASSLQGRAYEQYF. The CDR3, as DNA: TGTGCCAGCAGCTTGCAAGGGCGCGCCTACGAGCAGTACTTC.

This CDR3 reads CATILIREPYYF. DNA of the CDR3: TGTGCCACCATCTTAATCCGGGAACCTTACTACTTC. J is TRBJ2-7 and V is TRBV2; D may be TRBD2 (5 bases). Germline values: CDR1 SNHLY, CDR2 FYNNEI. The CDR3 loop spans 12 amino acids. Deletions cut 10 bases from V and 13 bases from J, with 23 bases between. Full variable domain (remainder filled in from reference TRBV2 and TRBJ2-7): EPEVTQTPSHQVTQMGQEVILRCVPISNHLYFYWYRQILGQKVEFLVSFYNNEISEKSEIFDDQFSVERPDGSNFTLKIRSTKLEDSAMYFCATILIREPYYFGPGTRLTVT.

To note about this clonotype: The junction shows a germline mismatch at one end, possibly a read error. The chain is built from TRBV29-1 and TRBJ2-5; 8 bases line up with TRBD2. CDR1 is SQVTM, CDR2 ANQGSEA, per germline. The CDR3 totals 14 residues. CDR3 protein: CAWSVSGGAETQYF. The DNA for the CDR3 is TGTGCCTGGAGTGTAAGCGGGGGTGCGGAGACCCAGTACTTC.

The chain combines TRBV10-1 with TRBJ2-3, with TRBD2 as a possible D gene (6 bases). This CDR3 has 16 amino acids. The germline CDR1 and CDR2 sequences are WNHNN and SYGVQD (reference sequence). Trimming took off 0 bases at V and 2 bases at J, with 12 bases between the two ends. CDR3 protein: CASSESGGFYTDTQYF. Here the CDR3 DNA reads TGCGCCAGCAGTGAGTCGGGGGGATTTTACACAGATACGCAGTATTTT.

With respect to this clonotype: At one end the junction does not follow the germline gene, possibly because of a read error. The gene calls are TRBV10-3 and TRBJ1-2; TRBD1 is a possible D gene (5 bases). The CDR3 length is 15 residues. Looked up from germline, CDR1 is ENHRY and CDR2 is SYGVKD. The CDR3 coding sequence is TGTGCCAGCAGTTACTCGAAACGGGGCCGGGATGGCTACACCTTC. Encoded protein: CASSYSKRGRDGYTF.

V usage is TRBV7-9 and J usage is TRBJ2-5, with D perhaps TRBD1 (5 bases). The CDR3 length is 14 residues. Deletions cut 0 bases from V and 3 bases from J, with 8 bases between. The germline CDR1 and CDR2 sequences are SEHNR and FQNEAQ (reference sequence). CDR3 bases: TGTGCCAGCAGCTTAGCGTCCAGGGAAGAGACCCAGTACTTC. This sequence encodes CASSLASREETQYF.

This clonotype was recorded once. This chain uses TRBV11-1 with TRBJ2-1; 14 bases are shared with TRBD2. CDR3 size: 17 residues. Germline V gene data show CDR1 as SGHAT and CDR2 as FQDESV (reference sequence). V lost 8 bases and J lost 0; bases outside the gene matches: 6. For the CDR3, the DNA is TGTGCCAGCCAACCCGGGACTAGCGGGGGCTCCTACAATGAGCAGTTCTTC. It specifies CASQPGTSGGSYNEQFF.